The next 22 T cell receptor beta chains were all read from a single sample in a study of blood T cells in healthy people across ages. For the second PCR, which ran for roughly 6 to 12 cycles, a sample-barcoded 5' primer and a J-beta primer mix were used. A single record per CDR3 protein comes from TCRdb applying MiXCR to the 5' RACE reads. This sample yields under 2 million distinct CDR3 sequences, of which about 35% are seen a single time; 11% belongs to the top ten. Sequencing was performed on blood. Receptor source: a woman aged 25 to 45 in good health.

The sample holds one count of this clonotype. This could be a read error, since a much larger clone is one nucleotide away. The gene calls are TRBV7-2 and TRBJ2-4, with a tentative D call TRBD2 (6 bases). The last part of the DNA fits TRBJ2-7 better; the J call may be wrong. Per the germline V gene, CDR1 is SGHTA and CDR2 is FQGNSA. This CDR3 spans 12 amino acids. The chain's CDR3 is CASSSGDFEQYF. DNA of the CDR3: TGTGCCAGCAGTTCCGGGGACTTCGAGCAGTACTTC.

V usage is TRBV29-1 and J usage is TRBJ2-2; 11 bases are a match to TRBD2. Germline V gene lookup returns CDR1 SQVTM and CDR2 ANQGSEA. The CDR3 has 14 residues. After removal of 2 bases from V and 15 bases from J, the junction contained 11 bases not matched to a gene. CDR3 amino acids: CSVERQLAGARLFF. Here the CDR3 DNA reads TGCAGCGTTGAAAGGCAACTAGCGGGGGCGAGGTTGTTTTTT.

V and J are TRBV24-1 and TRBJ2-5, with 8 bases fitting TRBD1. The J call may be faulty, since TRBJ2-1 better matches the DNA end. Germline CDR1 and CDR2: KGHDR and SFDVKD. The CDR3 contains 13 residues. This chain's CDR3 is CATVAGGEETQFF. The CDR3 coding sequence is TGTGCCACCGTGGCAGGGGGCGAAGAGACCCAGTTCTTC.

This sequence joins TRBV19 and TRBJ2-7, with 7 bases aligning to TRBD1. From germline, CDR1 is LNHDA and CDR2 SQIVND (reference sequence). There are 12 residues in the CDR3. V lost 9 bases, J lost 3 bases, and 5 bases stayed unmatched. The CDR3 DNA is TGTGCCAGACCGGGACAGCACTACGAGCAGTACTTC. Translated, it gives CARPGQHYEQYF.

The CDR3 coding sequence is TGTGCCAGCAGCGTAGTAGGACAGGGGAGAGGGGCCCAGCATTTT. It yields the protein CASSVVGQGRGAQHF. This chain joins TRBV9 and TRBJ1-5, with TRBD1 matching over 9 bases. The CDR3 covers 15 residues. With 0 bases clipped from V and 11 bases from J, the junction kept 9 bases outside the gene matches. CDR1 SGDLS and CDR2 YYNGEE come from the germline V gene.

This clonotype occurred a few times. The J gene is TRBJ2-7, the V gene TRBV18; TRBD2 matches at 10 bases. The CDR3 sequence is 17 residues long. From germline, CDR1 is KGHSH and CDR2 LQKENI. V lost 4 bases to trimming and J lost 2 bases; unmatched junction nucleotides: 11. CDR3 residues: CASSRDELAGKAYEQYF. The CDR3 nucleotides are TGTGCCAGCTCACGGGATGAACTAGCGGGAAAGGCCTACGAGCAGTACTTC. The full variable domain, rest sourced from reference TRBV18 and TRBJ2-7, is NAGVMQNPRHLVRRRGQEARLRCSPMKGHSHVYWYRQLPEEGLKFMVYLQKENIIDESGMPKERFSAEFPKEGPSILRIQQVVRGDSAAYFCASSRDELAGKAYEQYFGPGTRLTVT.

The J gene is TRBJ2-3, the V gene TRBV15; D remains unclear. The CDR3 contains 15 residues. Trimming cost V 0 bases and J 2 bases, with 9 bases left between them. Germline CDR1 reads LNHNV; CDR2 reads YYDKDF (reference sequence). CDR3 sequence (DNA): TGTGCCACCAGCAGAGACAAGACACACACAGATACGCAGTATTTT. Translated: CATSRDKTHTDTQYF.

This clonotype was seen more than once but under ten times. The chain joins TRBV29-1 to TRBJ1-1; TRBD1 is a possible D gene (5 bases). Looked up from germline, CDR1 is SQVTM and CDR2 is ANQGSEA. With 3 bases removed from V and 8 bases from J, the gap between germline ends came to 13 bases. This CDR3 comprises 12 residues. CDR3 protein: CSVDGETAEAFF. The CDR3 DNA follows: TGCAGCGTTGACGGGGAGACAGCCGAAGCTTTCTTT.

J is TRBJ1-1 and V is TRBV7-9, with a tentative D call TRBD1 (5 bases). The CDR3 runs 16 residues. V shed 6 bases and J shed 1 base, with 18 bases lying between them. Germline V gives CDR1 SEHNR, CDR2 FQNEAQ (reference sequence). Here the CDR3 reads CASRFGGSLKNTEAFF. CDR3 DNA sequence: TGTGCCAGCAGATTTGGGGGAAGTCTGAAGAACACTGAAGCTTTCTTT. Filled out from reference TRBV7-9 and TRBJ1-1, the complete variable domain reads DTGVSQNPRHKITKRGQNVTFRCDPISEHNRLYWYRQTLGQGPEFLTYFQNEAQLEKSRLLSDRFSAERPKGSFSTLEIQRTEQGDSAMYLCASRFGGSLKNTEAFFGQGTRLTVV.

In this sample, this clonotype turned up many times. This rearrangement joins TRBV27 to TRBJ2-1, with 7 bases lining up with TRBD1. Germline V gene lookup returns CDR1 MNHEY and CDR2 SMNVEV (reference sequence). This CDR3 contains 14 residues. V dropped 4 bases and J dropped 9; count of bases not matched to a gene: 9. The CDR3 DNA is TGTGCCAGCAGTTCTCGGACAGGTTCTACTGAGCAGTTCTTC. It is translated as CASSSRTGSTEQFF.

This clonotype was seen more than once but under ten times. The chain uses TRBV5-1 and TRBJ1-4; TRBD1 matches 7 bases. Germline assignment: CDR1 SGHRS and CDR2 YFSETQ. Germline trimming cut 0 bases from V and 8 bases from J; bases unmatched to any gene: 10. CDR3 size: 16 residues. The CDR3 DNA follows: TGCGCCAGCAGCTTGGTCCCGACAGGGAGCGGAGAAAAACTGTTTTTT. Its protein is CASSLVPTGSGEKLFF. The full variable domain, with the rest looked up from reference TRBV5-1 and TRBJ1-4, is KAGVTQTPRYLIKTRGQQVTLSCSPISGHRSVSWYQQTPGQGLQFLFEYFSETQRNKGNFPGRFSGRQFSNSRSEMNVSTLELGDSALYLCASSLVPTGSGEKLFFGSGTQLSVL.

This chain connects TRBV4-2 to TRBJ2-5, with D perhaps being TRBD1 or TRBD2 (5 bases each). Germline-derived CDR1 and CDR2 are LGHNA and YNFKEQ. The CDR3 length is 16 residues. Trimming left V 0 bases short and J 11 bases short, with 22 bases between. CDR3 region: CASSQEVGDPGNEQYF. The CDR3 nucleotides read TGTGCCAGCAGCCAAGAGGTCGGGGACCCCGGCAATGAGCAGTACTTC.

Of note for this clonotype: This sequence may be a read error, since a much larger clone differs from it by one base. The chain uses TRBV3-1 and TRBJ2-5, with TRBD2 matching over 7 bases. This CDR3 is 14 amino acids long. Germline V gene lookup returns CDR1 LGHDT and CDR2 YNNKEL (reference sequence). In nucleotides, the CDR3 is TGTGCCAGCAGCCTTAGCGGGTACCAAGAGATCCAGTACTTC. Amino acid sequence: CASSLSGYQEIQYF.

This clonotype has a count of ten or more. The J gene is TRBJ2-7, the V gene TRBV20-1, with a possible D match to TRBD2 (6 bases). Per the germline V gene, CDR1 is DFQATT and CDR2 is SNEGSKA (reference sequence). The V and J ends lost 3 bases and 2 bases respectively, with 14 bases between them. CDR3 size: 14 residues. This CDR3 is CSARDYGSTYEQYF. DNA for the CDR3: TGCAGTGCTAGGGACTACGGGAGTACCTACGAGCAGTACTTC.

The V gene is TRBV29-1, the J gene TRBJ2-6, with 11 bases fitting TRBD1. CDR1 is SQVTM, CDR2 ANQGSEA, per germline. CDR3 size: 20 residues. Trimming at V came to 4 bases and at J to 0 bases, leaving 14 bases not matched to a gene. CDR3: CSVGRDRGKVFCSGANVLTF. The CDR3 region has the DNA TGCAGCGTTGGAAGGGACAGGGGGAAAGTATTCTGCTCTGGGGCCAACGTCCTGACTTTC.

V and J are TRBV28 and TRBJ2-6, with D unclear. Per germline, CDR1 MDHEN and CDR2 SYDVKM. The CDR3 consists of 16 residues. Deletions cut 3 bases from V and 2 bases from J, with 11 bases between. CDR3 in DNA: TGTGCCAGCAGTTTCTTGCAAGGGACTGGGGCCAACGTCCTGACTTTC. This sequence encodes CASSFLQGTGANVLTF.

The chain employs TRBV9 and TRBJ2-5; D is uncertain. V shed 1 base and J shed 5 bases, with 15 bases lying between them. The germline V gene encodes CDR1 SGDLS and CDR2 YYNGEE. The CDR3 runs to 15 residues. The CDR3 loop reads CASSVSGGYTETQYF. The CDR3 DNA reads TGTGCCAGCAGCGTATCTGGCGGTTATACCGAGACCCAGTACTTC.

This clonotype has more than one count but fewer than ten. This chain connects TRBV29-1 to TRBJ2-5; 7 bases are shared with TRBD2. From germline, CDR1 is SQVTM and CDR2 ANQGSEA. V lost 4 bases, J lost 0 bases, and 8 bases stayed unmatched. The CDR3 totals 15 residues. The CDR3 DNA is TGCAGCGTTGCCCGACTAGCCAGCCACCAAGAGACCCAGTACTTC. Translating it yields CSVARLASHQETQYF.

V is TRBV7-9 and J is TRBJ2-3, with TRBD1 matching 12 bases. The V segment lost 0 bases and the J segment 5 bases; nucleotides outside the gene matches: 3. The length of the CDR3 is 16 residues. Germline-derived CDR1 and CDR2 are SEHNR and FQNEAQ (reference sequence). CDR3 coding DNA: TGTGCCAGCAGCTTAGCCGGGACAGGGGGCAGAGATACGCAGTATTTT. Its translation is CASSLAGTGGRDTQYF.

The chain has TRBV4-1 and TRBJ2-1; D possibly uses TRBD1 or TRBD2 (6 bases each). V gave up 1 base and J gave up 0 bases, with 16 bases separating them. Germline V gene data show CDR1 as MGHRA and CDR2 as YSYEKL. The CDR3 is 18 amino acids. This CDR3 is CASSQGIWGASSYNEQFF. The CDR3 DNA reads TGCGCCAGCAGCCAAGGTATTTGGGGGGCTAGCTCCTACAATGAGCAGTTCTTC.

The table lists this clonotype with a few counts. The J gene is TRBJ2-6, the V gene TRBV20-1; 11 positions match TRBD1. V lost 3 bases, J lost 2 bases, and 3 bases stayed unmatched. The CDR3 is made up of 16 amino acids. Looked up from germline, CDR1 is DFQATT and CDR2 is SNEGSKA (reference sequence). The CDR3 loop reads CSASGTGGTGANVLTF. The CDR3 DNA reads TGCAGTGCTAGCGGGACAGGGGGTACTGGGGCCAACGTCCTGACTTTC.

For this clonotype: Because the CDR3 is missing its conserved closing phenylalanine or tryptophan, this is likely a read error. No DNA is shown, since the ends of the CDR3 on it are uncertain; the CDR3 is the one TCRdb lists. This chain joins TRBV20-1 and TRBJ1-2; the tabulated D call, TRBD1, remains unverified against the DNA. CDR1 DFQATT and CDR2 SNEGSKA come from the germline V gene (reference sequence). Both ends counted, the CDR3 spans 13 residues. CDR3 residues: CSADRTGPRGYTC.